This T cell receptor beta chain was sequenced for a study of blood T cell repertoires in COVID-19. Study in general: Some COVID-19 samples were acute and others convalescent; all came from the United States, Italy and Spain. The cDNA or gDNA used as material had been derived from T cells, B-cell-depleted T cells, or PBMCs.

Sequencing was performed with immunoSEQ multiplex PCR; in TCRdb, only in-frame clones are kept and a portion is missing. The sample lists roughly 410,000 clones; more than 75% were seen once. The V gene lost 0 bases and the J gene lost 4 bases, with 16 bases spanning the gap. The CDR3 spans 17 residues. Germline CDR1 LGHNA, CDR2 YNFKEQ. The sequenced material came from peripheral blood. This receptor was obtained from a woman aged 55 to 70 with COVID-19, enrolled during active disease. This rearrangement joins TRBV4-2 to TRBJ1-5; D might be TRBD1 (5 bases). The DNA for the CDR3 is TGTGCCAGCAGCCAAGATCTGACTGCGGGGCCGAATCAGCCCCAGCATTTT. The encoded protein is CASSQDLTAGPNQPQHF.